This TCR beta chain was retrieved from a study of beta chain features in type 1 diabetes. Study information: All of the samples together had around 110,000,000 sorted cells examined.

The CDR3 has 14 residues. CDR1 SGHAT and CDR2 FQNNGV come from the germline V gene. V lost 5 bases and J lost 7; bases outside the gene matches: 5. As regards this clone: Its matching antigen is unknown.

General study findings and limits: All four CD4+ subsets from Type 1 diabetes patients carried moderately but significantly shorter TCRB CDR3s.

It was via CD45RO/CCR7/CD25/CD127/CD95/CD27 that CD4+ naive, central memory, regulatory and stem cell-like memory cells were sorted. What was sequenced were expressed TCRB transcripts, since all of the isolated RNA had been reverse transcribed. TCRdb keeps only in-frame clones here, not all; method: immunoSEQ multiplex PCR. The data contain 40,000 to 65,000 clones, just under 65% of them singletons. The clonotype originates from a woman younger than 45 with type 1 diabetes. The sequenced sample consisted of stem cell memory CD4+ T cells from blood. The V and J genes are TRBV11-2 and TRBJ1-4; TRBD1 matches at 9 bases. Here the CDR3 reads CASSTGQGFEKLFF. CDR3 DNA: TGTGCCAGCAGCACAGGACAGGGGTTTGAAAAACTGTTTTTT.